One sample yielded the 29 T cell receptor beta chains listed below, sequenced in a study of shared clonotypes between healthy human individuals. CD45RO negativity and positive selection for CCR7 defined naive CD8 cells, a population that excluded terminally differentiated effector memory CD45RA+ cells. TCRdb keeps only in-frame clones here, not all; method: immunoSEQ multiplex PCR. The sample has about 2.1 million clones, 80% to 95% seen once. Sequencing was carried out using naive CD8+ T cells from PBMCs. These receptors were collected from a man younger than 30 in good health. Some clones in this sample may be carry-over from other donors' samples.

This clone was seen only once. The CDR3 loop reads CASSGAGTPSDEQFF. The CDR3 DNA follows: TGTGCCAGCAGCGGCGCCGGGACTCCGAGTGATGAGCAGTTCTTC. The V call is TRBV9, the J call TRBJ2-1; a possible D gene is TRBD2 (6 bases). The CDR3 length is 15 residues. V lost 3 bases to trimming and J lost 8 bases, with 18 bases between them. Germline CDR1 reads SGDLS; CDR2 reads YYNGEE.

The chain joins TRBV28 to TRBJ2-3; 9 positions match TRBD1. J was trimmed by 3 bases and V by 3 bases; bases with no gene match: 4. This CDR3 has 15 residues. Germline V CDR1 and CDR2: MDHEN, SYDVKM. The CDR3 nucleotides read TGTGCCAGCAGTTTTCGGGACAGGGTAACAGATACGCAGTATTTT. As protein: CASSFRDRVTDTQYF.

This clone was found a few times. For the CDR3, the DNA is TGCAGCGTTGTGTCGCTAGAAACCGGGGAGCTGTTTTTT. This gives the protein CSVVSLETGELFF. V is TRBV29-1 and J is TRBJ2-2; D gene uncertain. The CDR3 covers 13 residues. The V gene lost 4 bases and the J gene lost 5 bases, with 11 bases spanning the gap. From germline, CDR1 is SQVTM and CDR2 ANQGSEA.

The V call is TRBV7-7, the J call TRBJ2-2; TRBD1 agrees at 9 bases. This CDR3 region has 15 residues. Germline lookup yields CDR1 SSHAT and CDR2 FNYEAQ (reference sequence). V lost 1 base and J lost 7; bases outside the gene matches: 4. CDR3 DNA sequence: TGTGCCAGCAGCTTAGAGGGACAGGGAATCGGGGAGCTGTTTTTT. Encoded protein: CASSLEGQGIGELFF. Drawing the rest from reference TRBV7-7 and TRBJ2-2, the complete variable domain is GAGVSQSPRYKVTKRGQDVTLRCDPISSHATLYWYQQALGQGPEFLTYFNYEAQPDKSGLPSDRFSAERPEGSISTLTIQRTEQRDSAMYRCASSLEGQGIGELFFGEGSRLTVL.

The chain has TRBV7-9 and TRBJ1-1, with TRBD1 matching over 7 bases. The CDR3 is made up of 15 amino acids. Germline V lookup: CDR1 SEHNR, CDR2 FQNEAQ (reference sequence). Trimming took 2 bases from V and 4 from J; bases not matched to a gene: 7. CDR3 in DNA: TGTGCCAGCAGCTTATCGGAGGGGGCCCCCACTGAAGCTTTCTTT. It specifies CASSLSEGAPTEAFF.

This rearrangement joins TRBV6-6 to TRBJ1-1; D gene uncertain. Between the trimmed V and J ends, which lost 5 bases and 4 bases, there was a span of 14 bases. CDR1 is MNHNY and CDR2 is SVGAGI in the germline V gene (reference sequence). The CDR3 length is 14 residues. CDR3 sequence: CASSTQVPRTEAFF. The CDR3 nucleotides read TGTGCCAGCAGTACCCAGGTTCCGCGCACTGAAGCTTTCTTT.

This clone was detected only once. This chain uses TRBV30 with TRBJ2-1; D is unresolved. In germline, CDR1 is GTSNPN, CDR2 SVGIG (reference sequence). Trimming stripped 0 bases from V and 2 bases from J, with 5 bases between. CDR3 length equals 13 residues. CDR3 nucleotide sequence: TGTGCCTGGAGTGTCGACGCCTACAATGAGCAGTTCTTC. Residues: CAWSVDAYNEQFF.

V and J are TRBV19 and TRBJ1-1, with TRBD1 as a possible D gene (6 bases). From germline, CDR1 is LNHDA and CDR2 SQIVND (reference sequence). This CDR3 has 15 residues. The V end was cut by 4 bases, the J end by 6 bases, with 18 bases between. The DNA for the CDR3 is TGTGCCAGTAGTACCCGCCCCGGGGGGGCCTCTGAAGCTTTCTTT. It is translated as CASSTRPGGASEAFF. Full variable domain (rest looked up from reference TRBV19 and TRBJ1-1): DGGITQSPKYLFRKEGQNVTLSCEQNLNHDAMYWYRQDPGQGLRLIYYSQIVNDFQKGDIAEGYSVSREKKESFPLTVTSAQKNPTAFYLCASSTRPGGASEAFFGQGTRLTVV.

This chain's CDR3 is CASSQSKVQDTGELFF. The CDR3 DNA follows: TGTGCCAGCAGTCAATCGAAGGTTCAGGACACCGGGGAGCTGTTTTTT. The V call is TRBV6-4, the J call TRBJ2-2, with D unresolved. V was clipped by 5 bases and J by 3 bases, with 16 bases between them. Germline CDR1 MRHNA, CDR2 SNTAGT. The CDR3 extends over 16 amino acids.

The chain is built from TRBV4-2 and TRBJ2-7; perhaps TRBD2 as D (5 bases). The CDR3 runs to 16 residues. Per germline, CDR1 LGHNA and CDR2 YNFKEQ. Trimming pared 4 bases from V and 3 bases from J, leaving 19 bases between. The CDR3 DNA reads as TGTGCCAGCAGCCCCACCCCCACTAGGTCCGACTACGAGCAGTACTTC. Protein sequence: CASSPTPTRSDYEQYF.

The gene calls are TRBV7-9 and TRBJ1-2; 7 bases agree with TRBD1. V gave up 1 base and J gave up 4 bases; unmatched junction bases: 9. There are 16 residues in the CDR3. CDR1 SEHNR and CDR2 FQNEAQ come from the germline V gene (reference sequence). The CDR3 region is CASSLGRTGDLYGYTF. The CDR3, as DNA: TGTGCCAGCAGCTTAGGGCGCACAGGGGACCTCTATGGCTACACCTTC.

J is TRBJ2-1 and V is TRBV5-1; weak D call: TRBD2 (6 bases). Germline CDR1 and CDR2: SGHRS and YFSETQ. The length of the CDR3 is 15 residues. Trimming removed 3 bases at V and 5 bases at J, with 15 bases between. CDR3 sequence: CASSWGLRGDNEQFF. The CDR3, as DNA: TGCGCCAGCAGCTGGGGACTGAGGGGAGACAATGAGCAGTTCTTC.

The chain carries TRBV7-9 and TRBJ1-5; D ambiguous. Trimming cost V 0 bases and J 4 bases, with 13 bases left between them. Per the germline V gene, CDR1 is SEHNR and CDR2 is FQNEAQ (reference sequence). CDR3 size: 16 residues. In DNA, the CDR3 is TGTGCCAGCAGCTTAGCAAACGCCGGGTTGAATCAGCCCCAGCATTTT. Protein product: CASSLANAGLNQPQHF.

The CDR3 reads CASSFPRGARDTQYF. The CDR3 region has the DNA TGTGCCAGCAGCTTCCCTCGGGGGGCAAGAGATACGCAGTATTTT. This chain connects TRBV7-9 to TRBJ2-3; tentative D call: TRBD2 (7 bases). The length of the CDR3 is 15 residues. V lost 3 bases and J lost 5, with 15 bases in between. Germline lookup yields CDR1 SEHNR and CDR2 FQNEAQ (reference sequence).

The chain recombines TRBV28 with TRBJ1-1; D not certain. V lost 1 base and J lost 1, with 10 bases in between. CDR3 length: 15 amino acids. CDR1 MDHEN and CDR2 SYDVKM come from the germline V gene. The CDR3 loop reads CASSLSGTQNTEAFF. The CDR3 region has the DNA TGTGCCAGCAGTTTATCGGGCACACAGAACACTGAAGCTTTCTTT.

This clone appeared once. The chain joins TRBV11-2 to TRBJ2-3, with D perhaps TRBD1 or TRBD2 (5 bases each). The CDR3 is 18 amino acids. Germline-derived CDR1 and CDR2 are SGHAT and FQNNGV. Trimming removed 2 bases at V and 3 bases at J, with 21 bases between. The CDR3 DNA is TGTGCCAGCAGCTTAATCCTTGGGCGTCCGGGGCGAACAGATACGCAGTATTTT. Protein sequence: CASSLILGRPGRTDTQYF.

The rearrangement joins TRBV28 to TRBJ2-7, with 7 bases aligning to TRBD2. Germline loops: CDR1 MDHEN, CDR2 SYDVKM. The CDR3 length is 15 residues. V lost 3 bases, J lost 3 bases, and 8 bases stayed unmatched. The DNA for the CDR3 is TGTGCCAGCAGTTTTAAAGGCGGGAGTCTCTACGAGCAGTACTTC. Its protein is CASSFKGGSLYEQYF. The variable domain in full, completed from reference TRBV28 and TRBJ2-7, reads DVKVTQSSRYLVKRTGEKVFLECVQDMDHENMFWYRQDPGLGLRLIYFSYDVKMKEKGDIPEGYSVSREKKERFSLILESASTNQTSMYLCASSFKGGSLYEQYFGPGTRLTVT.

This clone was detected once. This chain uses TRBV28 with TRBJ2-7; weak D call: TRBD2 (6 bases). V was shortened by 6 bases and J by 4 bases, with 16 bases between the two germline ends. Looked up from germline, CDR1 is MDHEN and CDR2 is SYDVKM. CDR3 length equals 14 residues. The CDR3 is CASRPSVLYYEQYF. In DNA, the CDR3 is TGTGCCAGCAGGCCTAGCGTTCTCTATTACGAGCAGTACTTC.

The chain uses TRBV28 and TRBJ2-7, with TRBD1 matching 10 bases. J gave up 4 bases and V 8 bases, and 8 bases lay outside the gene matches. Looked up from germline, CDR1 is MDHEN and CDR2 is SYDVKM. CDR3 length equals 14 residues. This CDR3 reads CASDGTGDMYEQYF. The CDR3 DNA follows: TGTGCCAGCGATGGGACAGGGGATATGTACGAGCAGTACTTC.

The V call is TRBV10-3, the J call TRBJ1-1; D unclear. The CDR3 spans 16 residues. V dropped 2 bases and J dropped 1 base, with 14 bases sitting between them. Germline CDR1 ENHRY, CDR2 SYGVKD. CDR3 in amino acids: CAISEPGMGKNTEAFF. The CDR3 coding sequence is TGTGCCATCAGTGAGCCTGGGATGGGTAAGAACACTGAAGCTTTCTTT.

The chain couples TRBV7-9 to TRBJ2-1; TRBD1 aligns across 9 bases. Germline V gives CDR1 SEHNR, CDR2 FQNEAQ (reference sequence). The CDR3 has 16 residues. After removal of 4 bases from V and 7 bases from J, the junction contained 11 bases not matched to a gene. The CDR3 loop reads CASSSYRDRVWNEQFF. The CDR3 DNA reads TGTGCCAGCAGCTCGTACCGGGACAGGGTTTGGAATGAGCAGTTCTTC.

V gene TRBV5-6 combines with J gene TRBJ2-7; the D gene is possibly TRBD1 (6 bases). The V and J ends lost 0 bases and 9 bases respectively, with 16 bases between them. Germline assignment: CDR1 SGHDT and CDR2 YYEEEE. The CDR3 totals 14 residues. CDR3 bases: TGTGCCAGCAGCTTGGCCAGCAGGGGTAGTGGGCAGTACTTC. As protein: CASSLASRGSGQYF.

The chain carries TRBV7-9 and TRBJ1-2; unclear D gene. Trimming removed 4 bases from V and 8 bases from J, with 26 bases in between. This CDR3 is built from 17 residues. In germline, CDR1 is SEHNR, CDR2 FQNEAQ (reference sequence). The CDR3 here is CASSWAYNDPGIYGYTF. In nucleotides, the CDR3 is TGTGCCAGCAGCTGGGCATATAATGACCCCGGAATATACGGCTACACCTTC.

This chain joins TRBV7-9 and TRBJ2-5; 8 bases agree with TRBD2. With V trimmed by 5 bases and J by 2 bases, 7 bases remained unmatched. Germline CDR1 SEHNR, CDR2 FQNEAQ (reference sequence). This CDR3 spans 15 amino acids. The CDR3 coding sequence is TGTGCCAGCAGCCCACTAGCGGAGACTCAAGAGACCCAGTACTTC. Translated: CASSPLAETQETQYF.

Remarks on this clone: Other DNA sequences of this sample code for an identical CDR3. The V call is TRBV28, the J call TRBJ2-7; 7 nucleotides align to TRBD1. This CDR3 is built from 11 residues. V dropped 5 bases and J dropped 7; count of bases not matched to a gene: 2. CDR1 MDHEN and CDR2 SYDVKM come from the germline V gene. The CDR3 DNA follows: TGTGCCAGCAGTAGGACAGGAGAGCAGTACTTC. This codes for CASSRTGEQYF.

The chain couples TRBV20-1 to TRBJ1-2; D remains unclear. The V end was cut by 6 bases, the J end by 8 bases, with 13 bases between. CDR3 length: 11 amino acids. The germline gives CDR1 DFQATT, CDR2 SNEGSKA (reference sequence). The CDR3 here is CSALIWEGYTF. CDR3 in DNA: TGCAGTGCCCTGATCTGGGAAGGCTACACCTTC.

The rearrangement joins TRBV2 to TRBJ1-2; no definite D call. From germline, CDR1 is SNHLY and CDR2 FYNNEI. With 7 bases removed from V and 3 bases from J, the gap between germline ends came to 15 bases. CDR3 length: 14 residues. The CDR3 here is CASTVRGIDYGYTF. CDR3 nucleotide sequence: TGTGCCAGCACCGTCCGGGGAATAGACTATGGCTACACCTTC. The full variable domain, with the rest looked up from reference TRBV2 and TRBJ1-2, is EPEVTQTPSHQVTQMGQEVILRCVPISNHLYFYWYRQILGQKVEFLVSFYNNEISEKSEIFDDQFSVERPDGSNFTLKIRSTKLEDSAMYFCASTVRGIDYGYTFGSGTRLTVV.

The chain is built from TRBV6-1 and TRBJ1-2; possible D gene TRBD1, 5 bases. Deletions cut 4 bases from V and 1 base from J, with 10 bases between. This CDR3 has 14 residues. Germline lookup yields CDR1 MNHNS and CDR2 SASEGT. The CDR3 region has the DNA TGTGCCAGCAGTGGACAGCCCCTTAACTATGGCTACACCTTC. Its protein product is CASSGQPLNYGYTF.

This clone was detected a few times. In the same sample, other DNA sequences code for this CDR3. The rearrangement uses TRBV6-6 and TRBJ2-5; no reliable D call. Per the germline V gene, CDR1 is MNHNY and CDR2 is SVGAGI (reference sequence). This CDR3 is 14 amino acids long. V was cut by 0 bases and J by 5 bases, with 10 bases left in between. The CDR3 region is CASSYSPGGETQYF. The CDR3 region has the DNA TGTGCCAGCAGTTACTCACCAGGCGGTGAGACCCAGTACTTC.